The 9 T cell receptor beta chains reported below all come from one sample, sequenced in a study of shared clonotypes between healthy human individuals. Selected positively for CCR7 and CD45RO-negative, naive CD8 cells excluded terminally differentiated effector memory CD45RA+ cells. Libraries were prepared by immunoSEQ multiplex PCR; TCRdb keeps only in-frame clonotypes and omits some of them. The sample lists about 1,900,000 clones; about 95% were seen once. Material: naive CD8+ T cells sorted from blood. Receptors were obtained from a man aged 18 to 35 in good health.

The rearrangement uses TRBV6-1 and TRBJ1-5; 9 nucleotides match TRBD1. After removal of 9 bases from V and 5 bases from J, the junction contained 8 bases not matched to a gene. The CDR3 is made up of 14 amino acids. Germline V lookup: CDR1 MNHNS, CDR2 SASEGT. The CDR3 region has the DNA TGTGCCAGTGGGACAGGGAGCGGCCATCAGCCCCAGCATTTT. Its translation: CASGTGSGHQPQHF.

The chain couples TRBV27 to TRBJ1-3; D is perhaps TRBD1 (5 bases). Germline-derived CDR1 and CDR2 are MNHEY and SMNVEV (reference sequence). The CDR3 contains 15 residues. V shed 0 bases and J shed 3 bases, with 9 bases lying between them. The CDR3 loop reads CASSLSWGFGNTIYF. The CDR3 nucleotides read TGTGCCAGCAGTTTATCCTGGGGCTTTGGAAACACCATATATTTT.

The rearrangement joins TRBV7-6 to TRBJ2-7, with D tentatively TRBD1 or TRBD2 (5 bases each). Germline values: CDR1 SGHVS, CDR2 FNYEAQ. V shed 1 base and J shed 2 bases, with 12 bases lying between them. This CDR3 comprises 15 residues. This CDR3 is CASSLDPGTTYEQYF. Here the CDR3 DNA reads TGTGCCAGCAGCTTAGATCCAGGGACCACCTACGAGCAGTACTTC.

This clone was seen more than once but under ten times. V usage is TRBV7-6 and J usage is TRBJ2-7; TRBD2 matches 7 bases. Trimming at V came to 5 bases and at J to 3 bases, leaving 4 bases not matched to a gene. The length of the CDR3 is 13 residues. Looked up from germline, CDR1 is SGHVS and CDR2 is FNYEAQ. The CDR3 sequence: CASSPSGDYEQYF. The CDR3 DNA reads TGTGCCAGCAGCCCAAGCGGGGACTACGAGCAGTACTTC.

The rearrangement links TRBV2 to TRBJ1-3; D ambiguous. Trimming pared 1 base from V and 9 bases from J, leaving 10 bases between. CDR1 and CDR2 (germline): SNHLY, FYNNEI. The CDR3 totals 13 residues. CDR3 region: CASSEGAPGTIYF. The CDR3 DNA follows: TGTGCCAGCAGTGAAGGGGCTCCCGGCACCATATATTTT.

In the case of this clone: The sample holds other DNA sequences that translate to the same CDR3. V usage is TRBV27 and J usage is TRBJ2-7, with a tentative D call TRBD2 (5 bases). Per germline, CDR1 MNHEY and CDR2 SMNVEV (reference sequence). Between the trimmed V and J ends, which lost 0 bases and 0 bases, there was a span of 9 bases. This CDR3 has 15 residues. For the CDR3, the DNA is TGTGCCAGCAGTTTATCAACCGGGAACTCCTACGAGCAGTACTTC. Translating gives CASSLSTGNSYEQYF.

The CDR3 loop is CASSGGLAELQETQYF. The CDR3, as DNA: TGTGCCAGCAGCGGGGGGCTAGCGGAGCTACAAGAGACCCAGTACTTC. The rearrangement links TRBV5-4 to TRBJ2-5; D may be TRBD2 (7 bases). Trimming shortened V by 4 bases and J by 2 bases, and 18 bases separated the two germline ends. Germline CDR1 SGHNT, CDR2 YYREEE (reference sequence). There are 16 residues in the CDR3.

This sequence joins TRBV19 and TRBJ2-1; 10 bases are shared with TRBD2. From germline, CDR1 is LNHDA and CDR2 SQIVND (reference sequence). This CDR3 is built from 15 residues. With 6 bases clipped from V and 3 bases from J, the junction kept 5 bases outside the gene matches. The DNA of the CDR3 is TGTGCCAGTAGAACGACTAGCGGGTTCTACAATGAGCAGTTCTTC. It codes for CASRTTSGFYNEQFF. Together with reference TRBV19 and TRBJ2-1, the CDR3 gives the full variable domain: DGGITQSPKYLFRKEGQNVTLSCEQNLNHDAMYWYRQDPGQGLRLIYYSQIVNDFQKGDIAEGYSVSREKKESFPLTVTSAQKNPTAFYLCASRTTSGFYNEQFFGPGTRLTVL.

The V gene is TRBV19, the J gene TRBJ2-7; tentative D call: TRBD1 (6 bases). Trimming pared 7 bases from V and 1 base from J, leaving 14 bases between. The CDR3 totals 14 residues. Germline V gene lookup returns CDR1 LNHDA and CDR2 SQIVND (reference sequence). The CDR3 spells CASKVGTGSYEQYF. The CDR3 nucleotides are TGTGCCAGTAAGGTGGGCACAGGGTCCTACGAGCAGTACTTC. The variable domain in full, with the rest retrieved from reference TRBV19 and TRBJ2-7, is DGGITQSPKYLFRKEGQNVTLSCEQNLNHDAMYWYRQDPGQGLRLIYYSQIVNDFQKGDIAEGYSVSREKKESFPLTVTSAQKNPTAFYLCASKVGTGSYEQYFGPGTRLTVT.